A single sample gave rise to the 18 T cell receptor beta chains below, sequenced in a study of PD-L1 blockade in urothelial cancer. Time point: pretreatment peripheral blood. The assay was immunoSEQ multiplex PCR, and TCRdb's table has in-frame clones only and misses some. The sample includes about 130,000 clones, approximately 84% of them seen just once. The sample was PBMCs, taken around atezolizumab (anti-PD-L1) treatment. These receptors were obtained from a man in his forties or fifties with urothelial cancer.

V is TRBV7-9 and J is TRBJ2-1; a possible D gene is TRBD1 (6 bases). The CDR3 is 17 residues long. CDR1 is SEHNR and CDR2 is FQNEAQ in the germline V gene (reference sequence). Trimming stripped 5 bases from V and 9 bases from J, with 26 bases between. CDR3 bases: TGTGCCAGCAGCCCACTCCGGCAGGGGCGAGGTATTTTTGAGCAGTTCTTC. Protein product: CASSPLRQGRGIFEQFF.

V and J are TRBV10-3 and TRBJ2-2, with 8 bases lining up with TRBD1. V shed 6 bases, J shed 1 base, and the junction held 4 bases outside the gene matches. The CDR3 extends over 15 amino acids. CDR1 ENHRY and CDR2 SYGVKD come from the germline V gene. The CDR3 sequence: CAIRAGTGNTGELFF. CDR3 nucleotide sequence: TGTGCCATCAGAGCCGGGACAGGGAACACCGGGGAGCTGTTTTTT.

This chain uses TRBV7-9 with TRBJ1-1; 9 bases are shared with TRBD1. V lost 11 bases, J lost 6 bases, and 10 bases stayed unmatched. CDR1 SEHNR and CDR2 FQNEAQ come from the germline V gene (reference sequence). The CDR3 consists of 13 residues. The CDR3 DNA is TGTGCCGGAAACAGGGGGCTCGAGTCTGAAGCTTTCTTT. This gives the protein CAGNRGLESEAFF.

V usage is TRBV20-1 and J usage is TRBJ2-7; D might be TRBD1 (5 bases). Germline V CDR1 and CDR2: DFQATT, SNEGSKA (reference sequence). The CDR3 consists of 11 residues. V lost 4 bases and J lost 3, with 7 bases in between. The CDR3 region is CSAIRGYEQYF. The CDR3 region has the DNA TGCAGTGCTATTAGGGGCTACGAGCAGTACTTC.

CDR3 region: CASSLTGGASQPQHF. The CDR3 DNA sequence: TGTGCCAGCAGTTTAACGGGGGGCGCTTCTCAGCCCCAGCATTTT. The chain uses TRBV28 and TRBJ1-5; perhaps TRBD1 as D (6 bases). Germline CDR1 MDHEN, CDR2 SYDVKM. The germline V and J ends were trimmed by 2 bases and 6 bases, with 14 bases remaining between them. This CDR3 is 15 amino acids long.

This rearrangement joins TRBV7-2 to TRBJ2-2; D remains unclear. Germline CDR1 SGHTA, CDR2 FQGNSA. Trimming stripped 2 bases from V and 8 bases from J, with 12 bases between. The CDR3 contains 14 residues. The CDR3 DNA is TGTGCCAGCAGCTTAACCACTATAGCTGGGGAGCTGTTTTTT. Translation: CASSLTTIAGELFF.

This clone has a single count. The rearrangement joins TRBV5-1 to TRBJ1-2; D gene uncertain. Germline V lookup: CDR1 SGHRS, CDR2 YFSETQ. The CDR3 extends over 14 amino acids. Trimming took off 1 base at V and 0 bases at J, with 7 bases between the two ends. Here the CDR3 DNA reads TGCGCCAGCAGCTTGTCGCCGGCTAACTATGGCTACACCTTC. Its protein is CASSLSPANYGYTF.

This chain connects TRBV6-5 to TRBJ1-1; D is undetermined. The CDR3 covers 14 residues. Germline CDR1 is MNHEY and CDR2 is SVGAGI. V was clipped by 5 bases and J by 3 bases, with 13 bases between them. The CDR3 spells CASSLRSFYTEAFF. CDR3 DNA: TGTGCCAGCAGTCTGAGGTCCTTCTACACTGAAGCTTTCTTT.

J is TRBJ2-7 and V is TRBV6-5; 7 bases line up with TRBD2. The length of the CDR3 is 14 residues. Germline CDR1 is MNHEY and CDR2 is SVGAGI. V shed 5 bases and J 2 bases; nucleotides not matched to a gene: 6. The CDR3 spells CASSREAGAYEQYF. The CDR3 DNA reads TGTGCCAGCAGTCGGGAGGCCGGGGCCTACGAGCAGTACTTC.

The gene calls are TRBV19 and TRBJ1-5; no clear D gene. There are 11 residues in the CDR3. Trimming took 3 bases from V and 9 from J, leaving 6 bases between them. Germline loops: CDR1 LNHDA, CDR2 SQIVND (reference sequence). CDR3 coding DNA: TGTGCCAGTAGTATTCCAGGGCCCCAGCATTTT. Protein: CASSIPGPQHF. Based on the CDR3 plus reference TRBV19 and TRBJ1-5, the full variable domain is DGGITQSPKYLFRKEGQNVTLSCEQNLNHDAMYWYRQDPGQGLRLIYYSQIVNDFQKGDIAEGYSVSREKKESFPLTVTSAQKNPTAFYLCASSIPGPQHFGDGTRLSIL.

This clone was observed a single time. The genes are TRBV5-1 and TRBJ2-2, with 7 bases identical to TRBD2. The germline gives CDR1 SGHRS, CDR2 YFSETQ. This CDR3 is built from 16 residues. Unmatched junction bases numbered 7, after V lost 4 bases and J lost 1 base. CDR3 DNA: TGCGCCAGCAGCCTGGCCCCTAGCGGGAACACCGGGGAGCTGTTTTTT. Translating gives CASSLAPSGNTGELFF.

The V gene is TRBV6-1, the J gene TRBJ2-5; D is possibly TRBD2 (6 bases). From germline, CDR1 is MNHNS and CDR2 SASEGT. Trimming took 6 bases from V and 4 from J, leaving 15 bases between them. CDR3 size: 14 residues. The CDR3: CASRRPAGRETQYF. Written as DNA, the CDR3 is TGTGCCAGCAGACGACCTGCCGGGAGAGAGACCCAGTACTTC.

The chain combines TRBV9 with TRBJ2-2, with TRBD2 identical over 12 bases. V gave up 0 bases and J gave up 6 bases; unmatched junction bases: 3. Germline CDR1 reads SGDLS; CDR2 reads YYNGEE. The CDR3 extends over 16 amino acids. Here the CDR3 reads CASSVGPSGRAGELFF. In nucleotides, the CDR3 is TGTGCCAGCAGCGTAGGACCTAGCGGGAGGGCCGGGGAGCTGTTTTTT.

This sequence joins TRBV5-6 and TRBJ2-3; D remains unclear. Trimming pared 4 bases from V and 6 bases from J, leaving 15 bases between. Per the germline V gene, CDR1 is SGHDT and CDR2 is YYEEEE. The CDR3 runs to 14 residues. CDR3 sequence: CASSRSGSEDTQYF. CDR3 coding DNA: TGTGCCAGCAGCCGGTCCGGTTCGGAGGATACGCAGTATTTT.

The rearrangement uses TRBV7-2 and TRBJ2-2; D unresolved. The CDR3 is 14 amino acids. Germline loops: CDR1 SGHTA, CDR2 FQGNSA. Trimming pared 5 bases from V and 4 bases from J, leaving 11 bases between. CDR3 DNA sequence: TGTGCCAGCAGCCGACTCATACCCACCGGGGAGCTGTTTTTT. Translation gives CASSRLIPTGELFF.

The CDR3 is CASSEGVPRTQYF. DNA for the CDR3: TGTGCCAGCAGTGAAGGCGTGCCGAGAACGCAGTATTTT. The V gene is TRBV2, the J gene TRBJ2-3; the D is unclear. V lost 1 base and J lost 9, with 11 bases in between. The CDR3 runs to 13 residues. CDR1 and CDR2 from the germline V gene are SNHLY and FYNNEI.

The chain carries TRBV19 and TRBJ2-4; 7 bases match TRBD2. V shed 5 bases and J 0 bases; nucleotides not matched to a gene: 7. Germline CDR1 reads LNHDA; CDR2 reads SQIVND (reference sequence). This CDR3 has 16 amino acids. The CDR3 reads CASSYAGVIAKNIQYF. The CDR3, as DNA: TGTGCCAGTAGTTACGCGGGAGTCATAGCCAAAAACATTCAGTACTTC.

V and J are TRBV5-1 and TRBJ1-1; 7 bases fit TRBD1. From germline, CDR1 is SGHRS and CDR2 YFSETQ. J was trimmed by 2 bases and V by 4 bases; bases with no gene match: 5. The CDR3 totals 14 residues. The CDR3 is CASSHGDSNTEAFF. The CDR3 DNA follows: TGCGCCAGCAGCCACGGGGACAGCAACACTGAAGCTTTCTTT.